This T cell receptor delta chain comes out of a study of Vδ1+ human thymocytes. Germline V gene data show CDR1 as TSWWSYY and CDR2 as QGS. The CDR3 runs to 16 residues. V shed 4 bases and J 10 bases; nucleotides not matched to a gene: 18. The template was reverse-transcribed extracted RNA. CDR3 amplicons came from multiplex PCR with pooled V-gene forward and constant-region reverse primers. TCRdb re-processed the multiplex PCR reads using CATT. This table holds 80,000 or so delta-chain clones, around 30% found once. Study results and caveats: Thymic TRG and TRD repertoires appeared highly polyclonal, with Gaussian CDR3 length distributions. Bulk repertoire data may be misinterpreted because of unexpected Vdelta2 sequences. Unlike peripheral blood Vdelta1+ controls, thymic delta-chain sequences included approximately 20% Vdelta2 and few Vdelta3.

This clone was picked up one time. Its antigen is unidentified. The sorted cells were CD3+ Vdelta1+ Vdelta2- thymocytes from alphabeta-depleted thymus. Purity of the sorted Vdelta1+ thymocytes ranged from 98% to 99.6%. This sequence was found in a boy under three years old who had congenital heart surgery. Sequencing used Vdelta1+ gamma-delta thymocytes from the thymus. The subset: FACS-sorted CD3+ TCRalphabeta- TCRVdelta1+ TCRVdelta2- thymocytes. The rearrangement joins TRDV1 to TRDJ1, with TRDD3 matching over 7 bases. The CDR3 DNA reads TGTGCTCTTGGGGGAGACACTGGTGGATACGCGGACCCACTCATCTTT. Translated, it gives CALGGDTGGYADPLIF.